Each of the 2 T cell receptor beta chains below was sequenced from the same sample in a study of T cells after yellow fever vaccination. TCRdb fed the 5' RACE reads into MiXCR, producing one record per CDR3 protein. The repertoire holds 28,000 or so distinct CDR3 sequences, with about 4.4% as singletons. Sequenced material: CD8+ T cells sorted from PBMCs, taken 5 days after the yellow fever booster vaccination. These receptors originate from a man aged 30 to 45 who received the YFV17D yellow fever vaccine.

This clonotype was seen at least ten times. This chain joins TRBV20-1 and TRBJ2-3; D might be TRBD2 (5 bases). This CDR3 has 16 residues. The germline gives CDR1 DFQATT, CDR2 SNEGSKA (reference sequence). Trimming took 5 bases from V and 1 from J, leaving 19 bases between them. CDR3 in amino acids: CSAHPRRVERTDTQYF. The DNA for the CDR3 is TGCAGTGCTCACCCTAGGCGGGTAGAACGCACAGATACGCAGTATTTT.

This clonotype showed up many times. The chain has TRBV2 and TRBJ2-1; 8 bases map to TRBD2. The CDR3 is made up of 14 amino acids. The ends lost 9 bases at V and 5 bases at J; junction bases unmatched: 9. Germline V CDR1 and CDR2: SNHLY, FYNNEI. Here the CDR3 DNA reads TGTGCCAGGGATCGGGAGGGCCAGAACAATGAGCAGTTCTTC. Translation: CARDREGQNNEQFF.